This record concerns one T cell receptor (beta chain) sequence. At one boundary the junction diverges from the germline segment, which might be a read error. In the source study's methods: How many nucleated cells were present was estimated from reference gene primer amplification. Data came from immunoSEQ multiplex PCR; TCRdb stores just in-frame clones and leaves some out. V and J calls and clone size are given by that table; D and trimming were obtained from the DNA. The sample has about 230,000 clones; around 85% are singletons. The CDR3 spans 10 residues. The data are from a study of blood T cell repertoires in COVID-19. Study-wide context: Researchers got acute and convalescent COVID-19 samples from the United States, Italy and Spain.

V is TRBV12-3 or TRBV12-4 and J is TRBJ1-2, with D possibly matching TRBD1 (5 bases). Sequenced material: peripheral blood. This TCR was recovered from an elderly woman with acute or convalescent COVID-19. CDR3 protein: CASRPRWGLF. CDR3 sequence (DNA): TGTGCCAGCAGACCCCGATGGGGACTCTTC.